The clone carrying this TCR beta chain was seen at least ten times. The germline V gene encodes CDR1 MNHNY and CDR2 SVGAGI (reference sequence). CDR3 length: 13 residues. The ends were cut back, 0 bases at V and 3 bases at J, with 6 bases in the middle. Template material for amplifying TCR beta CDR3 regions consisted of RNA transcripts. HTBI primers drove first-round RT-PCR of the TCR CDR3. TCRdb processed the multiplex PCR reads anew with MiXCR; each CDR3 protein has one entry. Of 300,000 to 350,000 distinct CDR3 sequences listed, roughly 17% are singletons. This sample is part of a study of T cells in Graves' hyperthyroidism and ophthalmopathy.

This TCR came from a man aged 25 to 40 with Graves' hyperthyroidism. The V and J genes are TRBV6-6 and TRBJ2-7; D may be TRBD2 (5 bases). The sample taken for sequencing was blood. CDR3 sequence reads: CASSYSRDYEQYF. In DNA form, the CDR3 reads TGTGCCAGCAGTTACTCCCGGGACTACGAGCAGTACTTC.